A selection of T cell receptor beta chains follows, all from one sample in a study of T cells in Graves' hyperthyroidism and ophthalmopathy. TCRdb called the multiplex PCR reads again in MiXCR, with one record for every CDR3 protein. The sample has roughly 420,000 distinct CDR3 sequences; 12% to 15% are singletons. The sample consisted of blood. The receptors were sampled from a woman aged 18-29 years with Graves' hyperthyroidism. CDR3s include the opening cysteine and the closing phenylalanine or tryptophan. D genes are given only for firm matches. The size entry is marked missing in some rows and otherwise reads once, few, many or a size class.

V gene: TRBV29-1; CDR3 length: 15; J gene: TRBJ2-5; D gene: TRBD2; clone size: few; CDR3 DNA: TGCAGCGTTGGTTTTTTAGCGGGAGGGTCGGAGACCCAGTACTTC; CDR3 protein: CSVGFLAGGSETQYF
V gene: TRBV27; CDR3 length: 15; J gene: TRBJ2-7; D gene: .; clone size: .; CDR3 DNA: TGTGCCAGCAGTTCTTACTTGGGACCTACGTACGAGCAGTACTTC; CDR3 protein: CASSSYLGPTYEQYF
V gene: TRBV5-1; CDR3 length: 16; J gene: TRBJ2-3; D gene: TRBD2; clone size: .; CDR3 DNA: TGCGCCAGCAGCGACCCGACTAGCGGGAGAACAGATACGCAGTATTTT; CDR3 protein: CASSDPTSGRTDTQYF
V gene: TRBV7-2; CDR3 length: 17; J gene: TRBJ2-5; D gene: TRBD2; clone size: many; CDR3 DNA: TGTGCCAGCAGCTTCCTACGACTAGCGGGGAACCAAGAGACCCAGTACTTC; CDR3 protein: CASSFLRLAGNQETQYF
V gene: TRBV30; CDR3 length: 13; J gene: TRBJ2-7; D gene: .; clone size: .; CDR3 DNA: TGTGCCTGGAGTGGGGTGGGGAACCACGAGCAGTACTTC; CDR3 protein: CAWSGVGNHEQYF
V gene: TRBV19; CDR3 length: 13; J gene: TRBJ1-1; D gene: .; clone size: few; CDR3 DNA: TGTGCCAGTAGTCGCGGTGGGTACACTGAAGCTTTCTTT; CDR3 protein: CASSRGGYTEAFF
V gene: TRBV27; CDR3 length: 15; J gene: TRBJ1-4; D gene: TRBD1; clone size: many; CDR3 DNA: TGTGCCAGCAGACAACAGGGGGCTCGGAATGAAAAACTGTTTTTT; CDR3 protein: CASRQQGARNEKLFF
V gene: TRBV28; CDR3 length: 18; J gene: TRBJ2-7; D gene: TRBD1; clone size: many; CDR3 DNA: TGTGCCAGCAGTTTTCTGGGGATGTTTAACAGGGGGAAGGACGAGCAGTACTTC; CDR3 protein: CASSFLGMFNRGKDEQYF
V gene: TRBV9; CDR3 length: 14; J gene: TRBJ2-5; D gene: TRBD2; clone size: few; CDR3 DNA: TGTGCCAGCAGCGGACTAGCGGGAGAGGAGACCCAGTACTTC; CDR3 protein: CASSGLAGEETQYF
V gene: TRBV19; CDR3 length: 15; J gene: TRBJ2-7; D gene: .; clone size: many; CDR3 DNA: TGTGCCAGTAGCTCCGCGAGGGGGTTCAACTACGAGCAGTACTTC; CDR3 protein: CASSSARGFNYEQYF
V gene: TRBV9; CDR3 length: 15; J gene: TRBJ1-2; D gene: .; clone size: .; CDR3 DNA: TGTGCCAGCAGCGTAGACTCTGCAGCTAACTATGGCTACACCTTC; CDR3 protein: CASSVDSAANYGYTF
V gene: TRBV5-1; CDR3 length: 16; J gene: TRBJ2-2; D gene: TRBD1; clone size: many; CDR3 DNA: TGCGCCAGCAGCTCCTCGGGACAGGGGAACACCGGGGAGCTGTTTTTT; CDR3 protein: CASSSSGQGNTGELFF
V gene: TRBV27; CDR3 length: 14; J gene: TRBJ2-7; D gene: TRBD2; clone size: many; CDR3 DNA: TGTGCCAGCAGTTTATCGAGACTAGCGGATGAGCAGTACTTC; CDR3 protein: CASSLSRLADEQYF
V gene: TRBV20-1; CDR3 length: 15; J gene: TRBJ1-2; D gene: TRBD1; clone size: many; CDR3 DNA: TGCAGTGCTAGAAACACCATGACAGGGATTGCCGGCTACACCTTC; CDR3 protein: CSARNTMTGIAGYTF
V gene: TRBV20-1; CDR3 length: 15; J gene: TRBJ2-1; D gene: TRBD2; clone size: many; CDR3 DNA: TGCAGTGCTAGGGTCCCCGGGACTAGGAAGAATGAGCAGTTCTTC; CDR3 protein: CSARVPGTRKNEQFF
V gene: TRBV29-1; CDR3 length: 12; J gene: TRBJ1-2; D gene: .; clone size: .; CDR3 DNA: TGCAGCGTTGAGAGGAGAGCGGATGGCTACACCTTC; CDR3 protein: CSVERRADGYTF
V gene: TRBV28; CDR3 length: 14; J gene: TRBJ1-2; D gene: TRBD1; clone size: many; CDR3 DNA: TGTGCCAGCAGTCCCGGGACAGCGAAATATGGCTACACCTTC; CDR3 protein: CASSPGTAKYGYTF
V gene: TRBV28; CDR3 length: 15; J gene: TRBJ1-5; D gene: .; clone size: many; CDR3 DNA: TGTGCCAGCAGTTTTTCCATCCGGGGGGATCAGCCCCAGCATTTT; CDR3 protein: CASSFSIRGDQPQHF
V gene: TRBV6-1; CDR3 length: 15; J gene: TRBJ2-5; D gene: .; clone size: .; CDR3 DNA: TGTGCCAGCACCCCCGGCGGGTTAGGGCAAGAGACCCAGTACTTC; CDR3 protein: CASTPGGLGQETQYF
V gene: TRBV28; CDR3 length: 16; J gene: TRBJ2-7; D gene: TRBD2; clone size: many; CDR3 DNA: TGTGCCAGCAGTTTGGGCGGACTAGCGGGAGGGAACGAGCAGTACTTC; CDR3 protein: CASSLGGLAGGNEQYF
V gene: TRBV10-1; CDR3 length: 15; J gene: TRBJ2-3; D gene: TRBD2; clone size: .; CDR3 DNA: TGCGCCAGCAGTGAAGGGGCGGGAGCGACAGATACGCAGTATTTT; CDR3 protein: CASSEGAGATDTQYF
V gene: TRBV7-2; CDR3 length: 15; J gene: TRBJ1-1; D gene: .; clone size: many; CDR3 DNA: TGTGCCAGCAGCTTGCATACAGGGTTGAACACTGAAGCTTTCTTT; CDR3 protein: CASSLHTGLNTEAFF
V gene: TRBV27; CDR3 length: 15; J gene: TRBJ2-2; D gene: .; clone size: few; CDR3 DNA: TGTGCCAGCAGTTCATCGACTACGAACACCGGGGAGCTGTTTTTT; CDR3 protein: CASSSSTTNTGELFF